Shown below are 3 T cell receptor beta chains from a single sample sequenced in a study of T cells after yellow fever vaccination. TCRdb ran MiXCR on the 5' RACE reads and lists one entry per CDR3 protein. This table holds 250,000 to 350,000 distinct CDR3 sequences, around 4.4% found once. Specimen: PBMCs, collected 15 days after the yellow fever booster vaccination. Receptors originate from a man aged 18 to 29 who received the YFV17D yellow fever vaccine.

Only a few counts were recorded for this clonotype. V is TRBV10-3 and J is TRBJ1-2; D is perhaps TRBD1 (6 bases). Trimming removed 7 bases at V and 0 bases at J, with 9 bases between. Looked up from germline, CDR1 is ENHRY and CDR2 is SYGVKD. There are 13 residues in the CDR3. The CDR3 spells CAITDRANYGYTF. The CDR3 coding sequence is TGTGCCATCACGGACAGAGCTAACTATGGCTACACCTTC.

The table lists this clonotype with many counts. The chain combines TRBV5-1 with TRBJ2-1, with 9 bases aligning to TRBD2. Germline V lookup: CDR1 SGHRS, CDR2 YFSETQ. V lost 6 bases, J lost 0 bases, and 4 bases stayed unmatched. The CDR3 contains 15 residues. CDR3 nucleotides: TGCGCCAGCACGCGGGGGGGTAGCTCCTACAATGAGCAGTTCTTC. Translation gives CASTRGGSSYNEQFF. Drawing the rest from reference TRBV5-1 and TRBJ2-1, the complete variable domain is KAGVTQTPRYLIKTRGQQVTLSCSPISGHRSVSWYQQTPGQGLQFLFEYFSETQRNKGNFPGRFSGRQFSNSRSEMNVSTLELGDSALYLCASTRGGSSYNEQFFGPGTRLTVL.

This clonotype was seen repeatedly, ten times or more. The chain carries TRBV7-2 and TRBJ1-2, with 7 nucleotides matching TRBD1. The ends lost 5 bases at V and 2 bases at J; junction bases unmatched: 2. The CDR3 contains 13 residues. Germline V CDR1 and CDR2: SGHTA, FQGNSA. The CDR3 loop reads CASSTGANYGYTF. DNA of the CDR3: TGTGCCAGCAGCACAGGGGCCAACTATGGCTACACCTTC.